This T cell receptor (beta chain) was found in a study of cytomegalovirus exposure and HLA in healthy donors. This CDR3 has 13 amino acids. Trimming took off 1 base at V and 2 bases at J, with 3 bases between the two ends. The germline CDR1 and CDR2 sequences are MDHEN and SYDVKM. As for this clone: The antigen is not known. Other DNA sequences in the same sample also yield this CDR3.

Study results and limitations: Approximately 160 TCR beta chains were listed as cytomegalovirus-associated. A later analysis found first-cohort TCR clusters tended to co-occur in the 120 validation repertoires.

Repertoires were generated with immunoSEQ multiplex PCR, while TCRdb's copy carries only in-frame clones and drops some. The sample has 100,000 to 130,000 clones, approximately 96% seen once. The sequenced sample consisted of PBMCs. This clonotype was sampled from a woman younger than 35 in good health and CMV-seronegative. The chain joins TRBV28 to TRBJ1-5, with D uncertain. The chain's CDR3 is CASSLSGNQPQHF. In DNA form, the CDR3 reads TGTGCCAGCAGTTTATCCGGCAATCAGCCCCAGCATTTT.